The 7 T cell receptor beta chains given below trace back to one sample, sequenced in a study of blood T cells in healthy people across ages. Next came a second PCR, run for about 7 to 12 cycles, which used a sample-barcoded 5' primer along with a J-beta primer mix. From the 5' RACE reads, TCRdb called clonotypes with MiXCR, one entry per CDR3 protein. The sample consists of some 290,000 distinct CDR3 sequences, about 25% of them appearing once. Sequencing was carried out using blood. The origin of the receptors is a woman in her sixties or seventies in good health.

The V gene is TRBV6-2 or TRBV6-3, the J gene TRBJ2-5; 9 bases map to TRBD1. Germline lookup yields CDR1 MNHEY and CDR2 SVGEGT. The CDR3 extends over 14 amino acids. V lost 2 bases, J lost 6 bases, and 4 bases stayed unmatched. CDR3 bases: TGTGCCAGCAGTTACGGGACAGGGATGCAGACCCAGTACTTC. Translated: CASSYGTGMQTQYF.

This clonotype was seen more than once but under ten times. The chain is built from TRBV28 and TRBJ1-4; tentatively, D is TRBD1 (5 bases). The germline V gene has CDR1 MDHEN and CDR2 SYDVKM. V was shortened by 3 bases and J by 6 bases, with 14 bases between the two germline ends. The CDR3 consists of 15 residues. The CDR3 region is CASSFLRGGDEKLFF. In nucleotides, the CDR3 is TGTGCCAGCAGTTTCCTCCGCGGGGGTGATGAAAAACTGTTTTTT.

This clonotype has more than one count but fewer than ten. The V call is TRBV4-1, the J call TRBJ2-1; 7 bases agree with TRBD2. CDR1 is MGHRA and CDR2 is YSYEKL in the germline V gene. V trimming: 3 bases; J trimming: 2 bases; junction bases outside the gene matches: 7. This CDR3 contains 16 residues. The chain's CDR3 is CASSHTQRDPYNEQFF. CDR3 nucleotides: TGCGCCAGCAGCCACACTCAGCGGGATCCCTACAATGAGCAGTTCTTC.

In this sample, this clonotype turned up a few times. The chain links TRBV20-1 to TRBJ1-2; perhaps TRBD1 as D (5 bases). The germline CDR1 and CDR2 sequences are DFQATT and SNEGSKA (reference sequence). The CDR3 extends over 12 amino acids. V dropped 3 bases and J dropped 6 bases, with 11 bases sitting between them. As DNA, the CDR3 is TGCAGTGCTAGTACGACAGTCAATGGCTACACCTTC. Protein sequence: CSASTTVNGYTF.

The rearrangement links TRBV28 to TRBJ2-5, with TRBD1 identical over 7 bases. The closer fit of TRBJ2-7 to the DNA end suggests the J call may be wrong. CDR1 and CDR2 from the germline V gene are MDHEN and SYDVKM. The CDR3 is 13 residues long. CDR3 loop: CASRPTGNNEQYF. CDR3 in DNA: TGTGCCAGCAGACCGACAGGGAACAACGAGCAGTACTTC.

In regard to this clonotype: One end of the junction does not line up with germline, which may come from a read error. The CDR3 loop is CGRGRMNTEAFF. The CDR3 DNA reads as TGTGGCCGGGGGCGGATGAACACTGAAGCTTTCTTT. This chain connects TRBV20-1 to TRBJ1-1, with D possibly matching TRBD1 (6 bases). Germline V gene sequence: CDR1 DFQATT, CDR2 SNEGSKA (reference sequence). The CDR3 consists of 12 residues.

This clonotype was seen repeatedly, ten times or more. The chain carries TRBV7-2 and TRBJ1-5; D ambiguous. Germline assignment: CDR1 SGHTA and CDR2 FQGNSA. The CDR3 is made up of 15 amino acids. V lost 4 bases to trimming and J lost 10 bases, with 20 bases between them. CDR3 nucleotide sequence: TGTGCCAGCAGCTATAGCAGGACTCCCCTCGTACCCCAGCATTTT. It yields the protein CASSYSRTPLVPQHF.